This is a list of T cell receptor beta chains from one sample in a study of blood T cell repertoires in COVID-19. Data came from immunoSEQ multiplex PCR; TCRdb stores just in-frame clones and leaves some out. The sample has roughly 290,000 clones, about 86% seen once. Material: peripheral blood. These receptors were collected from a person between 65 and 79 years old with COVID-19, enrolled during active disease. Each CDR3 is given with its conserved first and last residue. The D gene is left open where the match is weak. A clone size is listed for some rows: how often the clone was seen (once, few, many), or a class if it is expanded.

j_call: TRBJ2-1; v_call: TRBV7-9; d_call: -; clone_size: -; cdr3_aa: CASSRPVESVQFF; cdr3_nt: TGTGCCAGCAGCCGTCCGGTAGAGTCGGTGCAGTTCTTC
j_call: TRBJ2-7; v_call: TRBV7-2; d_call: -; clone_size: -; cdr3_aa: CASSLALTAVYEQYF; cdr3_nt: TGTGCCAGCAGCTTAGCCCTGACAGCAGTCTACGAGCAGTACTTC
j_call: TRBJ2-7; v_call: TRBV6-5; d_call: -; clone_size: -; cdr3_aa: CASSYDGSGSYEQYF; cdr3_nt: TGTGCCAGCAGTTACGACGGGTCGGGGTCCTACGAGCAGTACTTC
j_call: TRBJ2-7; v_call: TRBV20-1; d_call: TRBD2; clone_size: -; cdr3_aa: CSASLRAGELTEQYF; cdr3_nt: TGCAGTGCTAGTCTTCGAGCGGGAGAGCTCACCGAGCAGTACTTC
j_call: TRBJ2-7; v_call: TRBV5-4; d_call: -; clone_size: -; cdr3_aa: CATKGYRTGEQYF; cdr3_nt: TGTGCCACTAAAGGATACAGGACGGGCGAGCAGTACTTC
j_call: TRBJ1-1; v_call: TRBV6-2/TRBV6-3; d_call: -; clone_size: -; cdr3_aa: CASSYDSGNTEAFF; cdr3_nt: TGTGCCAGCAGTTACGATTCAGGGAACACTGAAGCTTTCTTT
j_call: TRBJ2-2; v_call: TRBV6-2/TRBV6-3; d_call: TRBD2; clone_size: once; cdr3_aa: CASSERGGFTGELFF; cdr3_nt: TGTGCCAGCAGTGAGCGGGGGGGATTCACCGGGGAGCTGTTTTTT
j_call: TRBJ2-3; v_call: TRBV3-1/TRBV3-2; d_call: TRBD2; clone_size: -; cdr3_aa: CASSQDRLTGRRGTDTQYF; cdr3_nt: TGTGCCAGCAGCCAAGATAGGTTGACCGGGAGGCGGGGCACAGATACGCAGTATTTT
j_call: TRBJ2-5; v_call: TRBV5-4; d_call: -; clone_size: -; cdr3_aa: CASTIGQGGQETQYF; cdr3_nt: TGTGCCAGCACCATTGGACAGGGAGGGCAAGAGACCCAGTACTTC
j_call: TRBJ2-7; v_call: TRBV6-5; d_call: TRBD1; clone_size: -; cdr3_aa: CASAGAQGAYYEQYF; cdr3_nt: TGTGCCAGCGCTGGGGCGCAGGGGGCGTACTACGAGCAGTACTTC
j_call: TRBJ1-5; v_call: TRBV29-1; d_call: -; clone_size: -; cdr3_aa: CSVGTGWDQPQHF; cdr3_nt: TGCAGCGTTGGAACAGGGTGGGATCAGCCCCAGCATTTT
j_call: TRBJ2-1; v_call: TRBV11-2; d_call: -; clone_size: -; cdr3_aa: CASKLPGHEKQFF; cdr3_nt: TGTGCCAGCAAACTTCCGGGACACGAAAAGCAGTTCTTC
j_call: TRBJ2-1; v_call: TRBV24-1; d_call: TRBD1; clone_size: -; cdr3_aa: CATSDPLQGTGKNEQFF; cdr3_nt: TGTGCCACCAGTGATCCCCTGCAAGGGACAGGGAAAAATGAGCAGTTCTTC
j_call: TRBJ2-5; v_call: TRBV7-3; d_call: TRBD2; clone_size: -; cdr3_aa: CAYQGREATQYF; cdr3_nt: TGTGCCTACCAAGGGAGGGAAGCGACCCAGTACTTC
j_call: TRBJ1-2; v_call: TRBV5-1; d_call: -; clone_size: -; cdr3_aa: CASSLTTANYGYTF; cdr3_nt: TGCGCCAGCAGCTTGACGACAGCAAACTATGGCTACACCTTC
j_call: TRBJ2-1; v_call: TRBV7-9; d_call: -; clone_size: -; cdr3_aa: CASSLPGGGTYNEQFF; cdr3_nt: TGTGCCAGCAGCCTACCGGGGGGCGGTACCTACAATGAGCAGTTCTTC
j_call: TRBJ2-3; v_call: TRBV6-4; d_call: -; clone_size: -; cdr3_aa: CASSDSPHSSLCTDTQYF; cdr3_nt: TGTGCCAGCAGTGACTCTCCCCACAGCAGTCTTTGCACAGATACGCAGTATTTT
j_call: TRBJ1-5; v_call: TRBV6-5; d_call: -; clone_size: -; cdr3_aa: CASSGYSNQPQHF; cdr3_nt: TGTGCCAGCAGCGGGTATAGCAATCAGCCCCAGCATTTT
j_call: TRBJ1-5; v_call: TRBV5-1; d_call: TRBD1; clone_size: -; cdr3_aa: CASSPGTGGDQPQHF; cdr3_nt: TGCGCCAGCAGCCCCGGGACAGGGGGGGATCAGCCCCAGCATTTT
j_call: TRBJ2-3; v_call: TRBV4-1; d_call: -; clone_size: -; cdr3_aa: CASSPRGANTDTQYF; cdr3_nt: TGCGCCAGCAGCCCCCGGGGAGCTAACACAGATACGCAGTATTTT
j_call: TRBJ1-2; v_call: TRBV4-1; d_call: TRBD1; clone_size: -; cdr3_aa: CASSQGIGGQVYGYTF; cdr3_nt: TGCGCCAGCAGCCAGGGGATTGGGGGACAGGTATATGGCTACACCTTC
j_call: TRBJ2-1; v_call: TRBV6-2/TRBV6-3; d_call: TRBD2; clone_size: -; cdr3_aa: CASSALAGGPLNEQFF; cdr3_nt: TGTGCCAGCAGTGCGTTAGCGGGGGGGCCACTAAATGAGCAGTTCTTC
j_call: TRBJ2-3; v_call: TRBV19; d_call: -; clone_size: few; cdr3_aa: CASSNGSTDTQYF; cdr3_nt: TGTGCCAGTAGTAACGGGAGCACAGATACGCAGTATTTT
j_call: TRBJ2-1; v_call: TRBV12-3/TRBV12-4; d_call: -; clone_size: -; cdr3_aa: CASRPRQVSEQFF; cdr3_nt: TGTGCCAGCAGACCCCGACAGGTCAGTGAGCAGTTCTTC
j_call: TRBJ1-2; v_call: TRBV9; d_call: TRBD1; clone_size: once; cdr3_aa: CASSLRTGGHYGYTF; cdr3_nt: TGTGCCAGCAGCCTGAGGACAGGGGGCCACTATGGCTACACCTTC
j_call: TRBJ1-6; v_call: TRBV18; d_call: -; clone_size: -; cdr3_aa: CASSPFGVEGSPLHF; cdr3_nt: TGTGCCAGCTCACCATTCGGGGTGGAGGGTTCACCCCTCCACTTT
j_call: TRBJ2-7; v_call: TRBV4-1; d_call: -; clone_size: few; cdr3_aa: CASSWRDEVGEQYF; cdr3_nt: TGCGCCAGCAGCTGGCGGGACGAAGTCGGCGAGCAGTACTTC
j_call: TRBJ1-5; v_call: TRBV11-2; d_call: TRBD1; clone_size: -; cdr3_aa: CASSLEVGLGTGGVNQPQHF; cdr3_nt: TGTGCCAGCAGCTTAGAAGTAGGGCTGGGCACAGGGGGAGTCAATCAGCCCCAGCATTTT
j_call: TRBJ2-7; v_call: TRBV9; d_call: TRBD2; clone_size: -; cdr3_aa: CASSVGTSGHYEQYF; cdr3_nt: TGTGCCAGCAGCGTAGGGACTAGCGGCCACTACGAGCAGTACTTC
j_call: TRBJ1-1; v_call: TRBV6-5; d_call: -; clone_size: -; cdr3_aa: CASRRDGWNTEAFF; cdr3_nt: TGTGCCAGCAGGCGGGACGGATGGAACACTGAAGCTTTCTTT
j_call: TRBJ2-5; v_call: TRBV9; d_call: TRBD1; clone_size: -; cdr3_aa: CASSVDTGQAKETQYF; cdr3_nt: TGTGCCAGCAGCGTTGATACGGGACAGGCCAAAGAGACCCAGTACTTC
j_call: TRBJ2-1; v_call: TRBV9; d_call: TRBD2; clone_size: -; cdr3_aa: CASSGGPGLGPNEQFF; cdr3_nt: TGTGCCAGCAGCGGGGGACCGGGACTAGGACCCAATGAGCAGTTCTTC
j_call: TRBJ2-3; v_call: TRBV28; d_call: -; clone_size: -; cdr3_aa: CASMLGGSGVRAQYF; cdr3_nt: TGTGCCAGTATGCTAGGGGGTAGTGGGGTAAGAGCGCAGTATTTT
j_call: TRBJ1-4; v_call: TRBV5-1; d_call: -; clone_size: -; cdr3_aa: CASSSDTPNEKLFF; cdr3_nt: TGCGCCAGCAGTTCTGACACCCCCAATGAAAAACTGTTTTTT
j_call: TRBJ2-1; v_call: TRBV16; d_call: -; clone_size: -; cdr3_aa: CASSRKGSDSFSYEQFF; cdr3_nt: TGTGCCAGCAGCCGCAAGGGCTCGGACAGTTTCAGCTATGAGCAGTTCTTC
j_call: TRBJ2-1; v_call: TRBV5-1; d_call: TRBD1; clone_size: -; cdr3_aa: CASSFRDSSYNEQFF; cdr3_nt: TGCGCCAGCAGCTTCCGGGACAGCTCCTACAATGAGCAGTTCTTC
j_call: TRBJ2-3; v_call: TRBV2; d_call: TRBD2; clone_size: -; cdr3_aa: CASTLSGLASDTQYF; cdr3_nt: TGTGCCAGCACTTTGTCGGGACTAGCCTCAGATACGCAGTATTTT
j_call: TRBJ2-1; v_call: TRBV29-1; d_call: -; clone_size: -; cdr3_aa: CSVSRTRGEQFF; cdr3_nt: TGCAGCGTTTCTAGGACCCGGGGTGAGCAGTTCTTC
j_call: TRBJ1-6; v_call: TRBV7-2; d_call: -; clone_size: -; cdr3_aa: CASRIQSSNSPLHF; cdr3_nt: TGTGCCAGCAGAATACAGTCCTCTAATTCACCCCTCCACTTT
j_call: TRBJ2-3; v_call: TRBV5-1; d_call: -; clone_size: -; cdr3_aa: CASSQGHNTDTQYF; cdr3_nt: TGCGCCAGCAGCCAGGGACATAACACAGATACGCAGTATTTT
j_call: TRBJ2-4; v_call: TRBV3-1/TRBV3-2; d_call: TRBD2; clone_size: once; cdr3_aa: CASSQLHINSGRAKNIQYF; cdr3_nt: TGTGCCAGCAGCCAACTACATATTAATAGCGGGAGAGCCAAAAACATTCAGTACTTC
j_call: TRBJ2-5; v_call: TRBV7-2; d_call: TRBD1; clone_size: -; cdr3_aa: CASNRITGGVETQYF; cdr3_nt: TGTGCCAGCAACCGAATAACAGGGGGCGTGGAGACCCAGTACTTC
j_call: TRBJ1-1; v_call: TRBV5-4; d_call: TRBD1; clone_size: -; cdr3_aa: CASSPGQGSTEAFF; cdr3_nt: TGTGCCAGCAGCCCAGGACAGGGAAGCACTGAAGCTTTCTTT
j_call: TRBJ2-1; v_call: TRBV9; d_call: TRBD2; clone_size: -; cdr3_aa: CASSPRLADYNEQFF; cdr3_nt: TGTGCCAGCAGCCCTAGACTAGCGGATTACAATGAGCAGTTCTTC
j_call: TRBJ1-2; v_call: TRBV7-2; d_call: TRBD1; clone_size: -; cdr3_aa: CASRLGQIPYGYTF; cdr3_nt: TGTGCCAGCAGACTGGGACAGATACCCTATGGCTACACCTTC
j_call: TRBJ1-2; v_call: TRBV28; d_call: -; clone_size: -; cdr3_aa: CAILTPDIGYTF; cdr3_nt: TGTGCCATTCTGACCCCGGACATAGGCTACACCTTC
j_call: TRBJ2-2; v_call: TRBV7-7; d_call: TRBD1; clone_size: -; cdr3_aa: CASSYRTGWTGELFF; cdr3_nt: TGTGCCAGCAGCTACAGGACAGGGTGGACCGGGGAGCTGTTTTTT
j_call: TRBJ2-7; v_call: TRBV19; d_call: TRBD1; clone_size: -; cdr3_aa: CASRQQGASEQYF; cdr3_nt: TGTGCCAGTAGACAGCAGGGGGCAAGCGAGCAGTACTTC